This T cell receptor beta chain was sequenced in a study of cytomegalovirus exposure and HLA in healthy donors. CDR1 and CDR2 (germline): SGDLS, YYNGEE. The CDR3 totals 14 residues. V was cut by 2 bases and J by 1 base, with 7 bases left in between. Use of 60 Vbeta and 13 Jbeta primers characterized the PCR. The protocol was immunoSEQ multiplex PCR, while the TCRdb copy is restricted to in-frame clones and leaves out a portion. In the table there are nearly 100,000 clones, around 69% of which are singletons. Study conclusions and caveats: DRB1 showed the most TCR associations and HLA-C the fewest in a later analysis, as rates varied by HLA locus.

A word on this clone: What it binds is unknown.

This clonotype was sampled from a woman aged 60-75 years in good health and CMV-seropositive. Input material: PBMCs. This chain links TRBV9 with TRBJ2-4; a weak D match, TRBD2 (6 bases). The CDR3 sequence is CASSVGGAKNIQYF. Written as DNA, the CDR3 is TGTGCCAGCAGCGTTGGGGGGGCCAAAAACATTCAGTACTTC.